This T cell receptor (beta chain) was sequenced for a study of cytomegalovirus exposure and HLA in healthy donors. The PCR was carried out with 60 Vbeta primers and 13 Jbeta primers. Profiling relied on immunoSEQ multiplex PCR, and the TCRdb table lists in-frame clones only, not all of them. The sample lists under 150,000 clones, around 83% occurring once. The CDR3 sequence is 14 residues long. Germline V gene sequence: CDR1 SEHNR, CDR2 FQNEAQ (reference sequence). About this clone: Its ends do not fully match the called genes, so a read error is possible.

Specimen: PBMCs. The chain employs TRBV7-9 and TRBJ1-5, with D possibly being TRBD1 (6 bases). The receptor was isolated from a woman in her forties or fifties in good health and CMV-seropositive. CDR3 residues: CSSSLTGGHQPQHF. The CDR3 DNA reads as TGTTCCAGCAGCCTCACGGGGGGCCATCAGCCCCAGCATTTT.